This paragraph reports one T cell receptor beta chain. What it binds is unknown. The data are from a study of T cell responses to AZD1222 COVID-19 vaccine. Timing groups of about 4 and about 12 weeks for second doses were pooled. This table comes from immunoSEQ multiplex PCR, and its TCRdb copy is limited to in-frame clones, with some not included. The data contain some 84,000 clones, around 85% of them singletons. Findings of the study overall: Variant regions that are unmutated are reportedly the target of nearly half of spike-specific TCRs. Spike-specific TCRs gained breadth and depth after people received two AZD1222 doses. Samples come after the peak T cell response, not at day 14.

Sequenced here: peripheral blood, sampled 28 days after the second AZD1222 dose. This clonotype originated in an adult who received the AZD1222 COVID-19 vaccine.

CDR3 bases: TGTGCCAGCAGCCAAGAAGGGATGGGGATTTTACACAAACTGTTTTTT. Its translation: CASSQEGMGILHKLFF. The chain recombines TRBV3-1 (or the pseudogene TRBV3-2) with TRBJ1-4; no definite D call. This CDR3 region has 16 residues. Germline assignment: CDR1 LGHDT and CDR2 YNNKEL (reference sequence). V was clipped by 0 bases and J by 11 bases, with 19 bases between them.